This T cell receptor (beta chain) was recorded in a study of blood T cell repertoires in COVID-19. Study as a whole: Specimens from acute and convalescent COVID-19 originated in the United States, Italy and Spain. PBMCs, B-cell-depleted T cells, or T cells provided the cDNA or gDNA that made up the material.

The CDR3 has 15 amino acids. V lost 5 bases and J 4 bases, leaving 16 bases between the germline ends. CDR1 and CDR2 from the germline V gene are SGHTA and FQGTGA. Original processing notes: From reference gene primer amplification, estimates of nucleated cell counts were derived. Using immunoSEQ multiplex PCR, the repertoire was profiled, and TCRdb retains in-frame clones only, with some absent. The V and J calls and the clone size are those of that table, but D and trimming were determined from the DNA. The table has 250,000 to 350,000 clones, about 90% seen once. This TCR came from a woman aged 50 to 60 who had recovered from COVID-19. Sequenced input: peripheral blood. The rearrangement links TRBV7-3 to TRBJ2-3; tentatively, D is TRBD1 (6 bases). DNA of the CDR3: TGTGCCAGCAGCGAACAACAGGGTACCTCAGATACGCAGTATTTT. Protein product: CASSEQQGTSDTQYF. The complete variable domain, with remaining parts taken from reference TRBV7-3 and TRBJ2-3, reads GAGVSQTPSNKVTEKGKYVELRCDPISGHTALYWYRQSLGQGPEFLIYFQGTGAADDSGLPNDRFFAVRPEGSVSTLKIQRTERGDSAVYLCASSEQQGTSDTQYFGPGTRLTVL.